The next 3 T cell receptor beta chains were all read from a single sample in a study of control samples from healthy donors and cancer patients. The method was immunoSEQ multiplex PCR; TCRdb's version includes in-frame clones alone and lacks a portion of them. The profile shows around 94,000 clones, about 85% of them singletons. The sequencing sample was made of blood. Source of these receptors: a woman in her forties or fifties in good health.

About this clone: Other DNA sequences of this sample code for an identical CDR3. This chain uses TRBV5-1 with TRBJ1-2; D is unresolved. Germline CDR1 and CDR2: SGHRS and YFSETQ. CDR3 size: 16 residues. V was cut by 0 bases and J by 7 bases, with 19 bases left in between. CDR3 in DNA: TGCGCCAGCAGCTTGGACTTGGGATCCTTCATGCGTGGCTACACCTTC. This gives the protein CASSLDLGSFMRGYTF.

This chain joins TRBV7-6 and TRBJ2-3; D is unclear. This CDR3 spans 13 amino acids. Germline V lookup: CDR1 SGHVS, CDR2 FNYEAQ. Trimming left V 5 bases short and J 1 base short, with 7 bases between. CDR3 residues: CASSSARTDTQYF. The CDR3 nucleotides read TGTGCCAGCAGCAGCGCGCGCACAGATACGCAGTATTTT.

This chain uses TRBV2 with TRBJ1-2; 10 bases fit TRBD1. J gave up 8 bases and V 7 bases, and 13 bases lay outside the gene matches. The CDR3 extends over 15 amino acids. Germline CDR1 SNHLY, CDR2 FYNNEI. The DNA for the CDR3 is TGTGCCAGCAAGGGGGACAGGGGATCGTCTGAAGGCTACACCTTC. Amino acids: CASKGDRGSSEGYTF.